The 16 T cell receptor beta chains presented below share a single source sample, sequenced in a study of CD8+CD57+ T cells in acquired aplastic anemia. TCR beta VDJ and CDR3 profiling used genomic DNA as template. One entry per CDR3 protein results from TCRdb running MiXCR on the reads. This table has approximately 300,000 distinct CDR3 sequences, 56% appearing once. CD8+CD57+ cell expansion had been shown by flow cytometry in patients chosen for sequencing. The specimen sequenced was sorted CD4+, CD8+, or CD8+CD57+ T cells (not recorded which) from PBMCs. The receptor source for this set is a human donor with aplastic anemia.

This clonotype was detected ten times or more. The chain carries TRBV6-1 and TRBJ2-7; 10 nucleotides line up with TRBD2. The CDR3 sequence is 17 residues long. Germline loops: CDR1 MNHNS, CDR2 SASEGT. V trimming: 1 base; J trimming: 6 bases; junction bases outside the gene matches: 12. Written as DNA, the CDR3 is TGTGCCAGCAGTGAAGTTGTTTGGGCTAGCGGGAGTGGCGAGCAGTACTTC. This codes for CASSEVVWASGSGEQYF.

There are many counts of this clonotype. J is TRBJ1-1 and V is TRBV11-2, with unresolved D. Germline values: CDR1 SGHAT, CDR2 FQNNGV. Trimming took off 2 bases at V and 0 bases at J, with 7 bases between the two ends. This CDR3 has 14 amino acids. CDR3 in amino acids: CASSLQPMNTEAFF. CDR3 in DNA: TGTGCCAGCAGCTTACAACCTATGAACACTGAAGCTTTCTTT.

This clonotype was seen ten or more times. V gene TRBV12-3 or TRBV12-4 combines with J gene TRBJ1-1, with D possibly TRBD1 on 6 matching bases. V was trimmed by 1 base and J by 0 bases, leaving 12 bases between them. This CDR3 spans 16 amino acids. For the CDR3, the DNA is TGTGCCAGCAGTTTAGGGGGGGGCATTTTGAACACTGAAGCTTTCTTT. This sequence encodes CASSLGGGILNTEAFF.

The chain is built from TRBV2 and TRBJ2-7; D unclear. The V gene lost 2 bases and the J gene lost 4 bases, with 6 bases spanning the gap. The CDR3 contains 12 residues. The V gene's germline CDR1 is SNHLY and CDR2 FYNNEI. DNA for the CDR3: TGTGCCAGCAGTGAATTCGAGTACGAGCAGTACTTC. Its translation: CASSEFEYEQYF.

The rearrangement links TRBV20-1 to TRBJ2-5, with D perhaps matching TRBD1 (6 bases). Deletions cut 4 bases from V and 2 bases from J, with 14 bases between. From germline, CDR1 is DFQATT and CDR2 SNEGSKA (reference sequence). The CDR3 sequence is 14 residues long. CDR3 amino acids: CSAKRQASQETQYF. CDR3 sequence (DNA): TGCAGTGCTAAAAGACAGGCCTCACAAGAGACCCAGTACTTC.

This clonotype showed up many times. The chain links TRBV19 to TRBJ1-5; 9 nucleotides line up with TRBD1. V gave up 5 bases and J gave up 4 bases; unmatched junction bases: 6. The CDR3 totals 15 residues. Germline V gene data show CDR1 as LNHDA and CDR2 as SQIVND (reference sequence). CDR3 in amino acids: CASSDTGGANQPQHF. CDR3 coding DNA: TGTGCCAGTAGTGATACAGGGGGCGCGAATCAGCCCCAGCATTTT.

The chain combines TRBV5-4 with TRBJ2-3; 8 positions match TRBD2. CDR3 size: 16 residues. V trimming: 5 bases; J trimming: 2 bases; junction bases outside the gene matches: 10. From germline, CDR1 is SGHNT and CDR2 YYREEE (reference sequence). This CDR3 reads CASSSQAGDPTDTQYF. The CDR3 coding sequence is TGTGCCAGCAGTAGCCAAGCGGGGGACCCCACAGATACGCAGTATTTT. Drawing the rest from reference TRBV5-4 and TRBJ2-3, the complete variable domain is ETGVTQSPTHLIKTRGQQVTLRCSSQSGHNTVSWYQQALGQGPQFIFQYYREEENGRGNFPPRFSGLQFPNYSSELNVNALELDDSALYLCASSSQAGDPTDTQYFGPGTRLTVL.

The chain joins TRBV11-2 to TRBJ2-3; TRBD2 aligns across 9 bases. This CDR3 is built from 13 residues. J gave up 15 bases and V 0 bases, and 7 bases lay outside the gene matches. Germline CDR1 reads SGHAT; CDR2 reads FQNNGV. CDR3: CASSLETSGGHYF. Here the CDR3 DNA reads TGTGCCAGCAGCTTAGAGACTAGCGGCGGGCACTATTTT.

This clonotype has just one count. V and J are TRBV11-3 and TRBJ1-5; D unclear. The V end lost 5 bases, the J end lost 5 bases, and 10 bases lay between the germline ends. Germline V gene sequence: CDR1 SGHNT, CDR2 YENEEA. The CDR3 runs 13 residues. CDR3 DNA: TGTGCCAGCAGCCCCTCTAAGCATCAGCCCCAGCATTTT. Translation gives CASSPSKHQPQHF.

Many counts were recorded for this clonotype. V gene TRBV5-8 combines with J gene TRBJ2-7; the D call may be TRBD1 or TRBD2 (6 bases each). V dropped 1 base and J dropped 9 bases, with 14 bases sitting between them. CDR3 length: 13 amino acids. The germline V gene has CDR1 SGHTS and CDR2 YDEGEE. CDR3 residues: CASSLPDGGRQYF. The CDR3 DNA is TGTGCCAGCAGCTTGCCCGATGGGGGGCGGCAGTACTTC.

The rearrangement links TRBV6-2 or TRBV6-3 to TRBJ2-3, with TRBD2 matching 11 bases. CDR1 and CDR2 (germline): MNHEY, SVGEGT. J gave up 1 base and V 5 bases, and 8 bases lay outside the gene matches. The CDR3 extends over 17 amino acids. The CDR3 protein is CASSLRLAGHRTDTQYF. For the CDR3, the DNA is TGTGCCAGCAGTCTTCGACTAGCGGGACACCGCACAGATACGCAGTATTTT.

The chain links TRBV10-3 to TRBJ2-2, with D possibly matching TRBD2 (6 bases). Per germline, CDR1 ENHRY and CDR2 SYGVKD. The CDR3 extends over 15 amino acids. The ends were cut back, 8 bases at V and 1 base at J, with 14 bases in the middle. In DNA, the CDR3 is TGTGCCATCGGGACTCCTGAAAAGAACACCGGGGAGCTGTTTTTT. Amino acid sequence: CAIGTPEKNTGELFF.

The gene calls are TRBV9 and TRBJ2-7, with 7 bases matching TRBD1. CDR3 length: 14 amino acids. The V segment lost 2 bases and the J segment 2 bases; nucleotides outside the gene matches: 4. Germline V CDR1 and CDR2: SGDLS, YYNGEE. The CDR3 DNA is TGTGCCAGCAGCGTGAGTGGGACAGCCTACGAGCAGTACTTC. Residues: CASSVSGTAYEQYF.

V is TRBV12-3 or TRBV12-4 and J is TRBJ2-5, with a possible D match to TRBD2 (5 bases). CDR3 size: 15 residues. The V and J ends lost 6 bases and 6 bases respectively, with 20 bases between them. The CDR3 DNA sequence: TGTGCCAGCAGCCCGCCAACCGGTAGCGCGAAGACCCAGTACTTC. Translation gives CASSPPTGSAKTQYF.

The sample holds many counts of this clonotype. The V and J genes are TRBV3-1 and TRBJ1-6, with D unresolved. V was trimmed by 1 base and J by 6 bases, leaving 1 base between them. Germline CDR1 reads LGHDT; CDR2 reads YNNKEL (reference sequence). The CDR3 sequence is 12 residues long. The CDR3 reads CASSQGNSPLHF. The CDR3, as DNA: TGTGCCAGCAGCCAAGGTAATTCACCCCTCCACTTT.

The chain has TRBV7-3 and TRBJ2-5, with D possibly being TRBD1 (5 bases). V gave up 5 bases and J gave up 4 bases, with 14 bases separating them. CDR1 is SGHTA and CDR2 is FQGTGA in the germline V gene. The CDR3 consists of 14 residues. CDR3 sequence: CASSVGAKGETQYF. CDR3 nucleotides: TGTGCCAGCAGCGTAGGGGCGAAGGGAGAGACCCAGTACTTC.